A single sample is the source of the 6 T cell receptor beta chains below, sequenced in a study of somatic mutations in cytotoxic T cells in rheumatoid arthritis. The data were produced by immunoSEQ multiplex PCR, yet TCRdb's version contains in-frame clones alone and is incomplete. The sample contains 15,000 to 20,000 clones, about 68% of which appear only once. Material for sequencing was CD8+ T cells sorted from blood. These receptor sequences come from a man aged 55 to 70 in good health.

This sequence joins TRBV10-2 and TRBJ2-1; D unclear. V was shortened by 3 bases and J by 5 bases, with 14 bases between the two germline ends. In germline, CDR1 is WSHSY, CDR2 SAAADI. The CDR3 consists of 15 residues. The CDR3 DNA sequence: TGCGCCAGCAGTGAACTCGGAACAGTTAACAATGAGCAGTTCTTC. This sequence encodes CASSELGTVNNEQFF.

This clone was picked up a small number of times. This chain connects TRBV5-4 to TRBJ2-3; TRBD2 aligns across 11 bases. V was pared by 5 bases and J by 3 bases, with 11 bases of the junction left unmatched. This CDR3 region has 17 residues. The germline V gene has CDR1 SGHNT and CDR2 YYREEE (reference sequence). This CDR3 is CASSSRVAGGPTDTQYF. The DNA for the CDR3 is TGTGCCAGCAGTTCGAGGGTAGCGGGGGGGCCAACAGATACGCAGTATTTT.

The J gene is TRBJ2-2, the V gene TRBV29-1; 13 nucleotides line up with TRBD2. Germline values: CDR1 SQVTM, CDR2 ANQGSEA. This CDR3 region has 16 residues. With V trimmed by 6 bases and J by 0 bases, 4 bases remained unmatched. The DNA of the CDR3 is TGCAGCGTCGAGGGGACTAGCGGGACGAACACCGGGGAGCTGTTTTTT. This translates into CSVEGTSGTNTGELFF.

J is TRBJ2-7 and V is TRBV7-9, with D possibly TRBD2 on 5 matching bases. The CDR3 consists of 15 residues. Germline CDR1 SEHNR, CDR2 FQNEAQ (reference sequence). The V gene lost 5 bases and the J gene lost 4 bases, with 18 bases spanning the gap. This CDR3 reads CASSPPTGFPYEQYF. CDR3 in DNA: TGTGCCAGCAGCCCCCCCACGGGATTCCCTTACGAGCAGTACTTC.

This chain links TRBV7-9 with TRBJ2-6; D possibly corresponds to TRBD2 (5 bases). The CDR3 loop spans 15 amino acids. CDR1 is SEHNR, CDR2 FQNEAQ, per germline (reference sequence). Trimming removed 4 bases at V and 3 bases at J, with 10 bases between. The CDR3: CASSSDLFGANVLTF. In nucleotides, the CDR3 is TGTGCCAGCAGCTCGGACTTATTTGGGGCCAACGTCCTGACTTTC. The full variable domain, with the rest looked up from reference TRBV7-9 and TRBJ2-6, is DTGVSQNPRHKITKRGQNVTFRCDPISEHNRLYWYRQTLGQGPEFLTYFQNEAQLEKSRLLSDRFSAERPKGSFSTLEIQRTEQGDSAMYLCASSSDLFGANVLTFGAGSRLTVL.

V and J are TRBV29-1 and TRBJ2-2; possibly TRBD1 for D (6 bases). V was clipped by 7 bases and J by 4 bases, with 19 bases between them. The CDR3 is made up of 15 amino acids. CDR1 and CDR2 from the germline V gene are SQVTM and ANQGSEA. The CDR3 loop is CSANILRGPTGELFF. The CDR3 DNA reads TGCAGCGCAAACATCCTCAGGGGCCCCACCGGGGAGCTGTTTTTT.